These T cell receptor beta chains were read from a single sample in a study of blood T cell repertoires in COVID-19. The method was immunoSEQ multiplex PCR; TCRdb's version includes in-frame clones alone and lacks a portion of them. This table holds 200,000 to 300,000 clones, 85% to 90% found once. Sequenced material: peripheral blood. The receptors originated from a woman aged 40 to 50 with acute or convalescent COVID-19. Each CDR3 is given with its conserved first and last residue. Fields, in order: CDR3 length, D gene, J gene, clone size, V gene, CDR3 DNA, CDR3 protein. A D gene is named only where the DNA matches it firmly. Size values are once, few and many counts, or a class for expanded clones, and some rows have none.

>13|TRBD1|TRBJ1-2|NA|TRBV20-1
TGCAGTGCTAGTCCTACAGGGGAGGTCGGCTACACCTTC
CSASPTGEVGYTF
>16|NA|TRBJ2-1|NA|TRBV4-2
TGTGCCAGCAGCCAAGCGAGGTCAGATCCCTACAATGAGCAGTTCTTC
CASSQARSDPYNEQFF
>13|TRBD1|TRBJ1-1|NA|TRBV29-1
TGCAGCGTTGAGATAGGGGGCAAAACTGAAGCTTTCTTT
CSVEIGGKTEAFF
>13|NA|TRBJ2-3|few|TRBV27
TGTGCCAGCAGTTTATCCGGGTTGGATACGCAGTATTTT
CASSLSGLDTQYF
>14|TRBD2|TRBJ2-3|NA|TRBV4-2
TGTGCCAGCAGCCCAGGACTAGAGGCAGATACGCAGTATTTT
CASSPGLEADTQYF
>14|TRBD1|TRBJ1-1|NA|TRBV5-1
TGCGCCAGCAGCTACTCTTCAGGGGGCACTGAAGCTTTCTTT
CASSYSSGGTEAFF
>18|NA|TRBJ1-1|NA|TRBV4-1
TGCGCCAGCAGCCAAGACCCCCCCGAGAGTGCAGGGCTTAGTGAAGCTTTCTTT
CASSQDPPESAGLSEAFF
>16|NA|TRBJ1-1|NA|TRBV9
TGTGCCAGCAGCGCAGGACACCGCCCCATGAACACTGAAGCTTTCTTT
CASSAGHRPMNTEAFF
>13|NA|TRBJ1-2|NA|TRBV18
TGTGCCAGCGAGGAAACCGCACACTATGGCTACACCTTC
CASEETAHYGYTF
>15|TRBD1|TRBJ2-5|NA|TRBV5-1
TGCGCCAGCAGCTTGGTGACAGGGGGAGGGGAGACCCAGTACTTC
CASSLVTGGGETQYF
>14|TRBD1|TRBJ1-2|NA|TRBV7-3
TGTGCCAGCAGCCGACAGGGTAAAGGCTATGGCTACACCTTC
CASSRQGKGYGYTF
>16|TRBD1|TRBJ1-2|NA|TRBV18
TGTGCCAGCTCACCCTGGGACAGGGAATCAAACTATGGCTACACCTTC
CASSPWDRESNYGYTF
>15|NA|TRBJ1-5|few|TRBV19
TGTGCCAGTAGGTTGTCCGGGGGGAGCAATCAGCCCCAGCATTTT
CASRLSGGSNQPQHF
>15|TRBD2|TRBJ2-5|NA|TRBV20-1
TGCAGTGCTAGTGTTGCTAGCGGGGCCAAAGAGACCCAGTACTTC
CSASVASGAKETQYF
>14|NA|TRBJ2-1|NA|TRBV4-2
TGTGCCAGCAGCCAAGATCCGGGTTCCAATGAGCAGTTCTTC
CASSQDPGSNEQFF
>15|TRBD1|TRBJ1-2|NA|TRBV5-8
TGTGCCAGCAGCTTGTTTCAGGGGGCTCTTGGAGGCTACACCTTC
CASSLFQGALGGYTF
>17|TRBD1|TRBJ1-1|once|TRBV7-2
TGTGCCAGCAGCCAATGGGGACAGGGGGCTATGAGAACTGAAGCTTTCTTT
CASSQWGQGAMRTEAFF
>17|NA|TRBJ1-6|NA|TRBV2
TGTGCCAGCAGTCGGTCCCCATACAGGAATTATAATTCACCCCTCCACTTT
CASSRSPYRNYNSPLHF
>14|NA|TRBJ2-1|NA|TRBV24-1
TGTGCCACCAGCCAGGGAATGGGGAACAATGAGCAGTTCTTC
CATSQGMGNNEQFF
>13|TRBD2|TRBJ2-5|NA|TRBV4-1
TGCGCCAGCAGCCTGGGGGGGTACGAGACCCAGTACTTC
CASSLGGYETQYF
>15|NA|TRBJ2-1|NA|TRBV28
TGTGCCAGCAGTTTAGGGGGGTTGGGGTACAATGAGCAGTTCTTC
CASSLGGLGYNEQFF
>12|NA|TRBJ2-1|NA|TRBV2
TGTGCCAGCAGTGGGGCTACCGAAGAGCAGTTCTTC
CASSGATEEQFF